A selection of T cell receptor beta chains follows, all from one sample in a study of cytomegalovirus exposure and HLA in healthy donors. Clones were sequenced by immunoSEQ multiplex PCR, and TCRdb holds only the in-frame ones, with some missing. The sample contains fewer than 300,000 clones, 80% of which appear only once. Material: PBMCs. These receptors came from a girl aged 2 to 10 in good health and CMV-seronegative. The CDR3 runs from the conserved cysteine through the conserved F or W. The order of the fields is V gene, J gene, D gene, clone size, CDR3 DNA, CDR3 protein. D genes are given only for firm matches. For some rows the clone size is stated as once, few or many, or as a class when expanded; others skip it.

>TRBV28|TRBJ1-4|.|.
TGTGCCAGCAGTTCTTACAGGTTCCCTAATGAAAAACTGTTTTTT
CASSSYRFPNEKLFF
>TRBV14|TRBJ2-6|TRBD1|.
TGTGCCAGCAGCCAAGATTACCGGACAGGGAGGTCTGGGGCCAACGTCCTGACTTTC
CASSQDYRTGRSGANVLTF
>TRBV4-1|TRBJ2-3|TRBD2|once
TGCGCCAGCAGCCCCGCACTATGGGGCGGGGGGGCCACAGATACGCAGTATTTT
CASSPALWGGGATDTQYF
>TRBV10-1|TRBJ2-3|TRBD2|few
TGCGCCAGCAGTGAGGGACTAGCGGGAGGTCGAACAGATACGCAGTATTTT
CASSEGLAGGRTDTQYF
>TRBV5-6|TRBJ2-1|.|few
TGTGCCAGCAGCTCAACTAGTAATGAGCAGTTCTTC
CASSSTSNEQFF
>TRBV5-1|TRBJ1-1|TRBD1|.
TGCGCCAGCAGCTTGGCCTTGTACGGGATAGGGGGCGTGAACACTGAAGCTTTCTTT
CASSLALYGIGGVNTEAFF
>TRBV28|TRBJ1-3|TRBD1|few
TGTGCCAGCAGTTACAGGGGGCAGGGTGACACCATATATTTT
CASSYRGQGDTIYF
>TRBV14|TRBJ1-4|.|.
TGTGCCAGCAGCCCTCGGCCTGGAGGAGAAAAACTGTTTTTT
CASSPRPGGEKLFF
>TRBV28|TRBJ2-3|.|once
TGTGCCAGCAGGAACCTTGGGCAGGGCGACACAGATACGCAGTATTTT
CASRNLGQGDTDTQYF
>TRBV27|TRBJ2-7|TRBD1|.
TGTGCCAGCAGTTTATCGTTGTCGGCAGGGGGCTACGAGCAGTACTTC
CASSLSLSAGGYEQYF
>TRBV4-1|TRBJ1-4|.|.
TGCGCCAGCAGCCAAGATCCAGGGGATGAAAAACTGTTTTTT
CASSQDPGDEKLFF
>TRBV5-8|TRBJ2-5|TRBD1|.
TGTGCCAGCACTGAGGGGGCCAGAGAGACCCAGTACTTC
CASTEGARETQYF
>TRBV19|TRBJ1-1|TRBD1|.
TGTTCTACCGGGACAGGGAGTACTGAAGCTTTCTTT
CSTGTGSTEAFF
>TRBV7-6|TRBJ1-2|.|.
TGTGCCAGCAGCTTGGCCTTCTTCGGAGGGTCTATTCATGGCTACACCTTC
CASSLAFFGGSIHGYTF
>TRBV28|TRBJ1-5|.|.
TGTGCCAGCAGTTTATATGTCGACAGGAATCAGCCCCAGCATTTT
CASSLYVDRNQPQHF
>TRBV4-2|TRBJ2-3|.|.
TGTGCCAGCAGCCGAGAGGCTCCTAGCACAGATACGCAGTATTTT
CASSREAPSTDTQYF
>TRBV12-5|TRBJ2-3|.|few
TGTGCTAGTGGTTCCACAGTGACAGATACGCAGTATTTT
CASGSTVTDTQYF
>TRBV28|TRBJ2-7|TRBD2|.
TGTGCCAGCAGTGAAGCGGGGGGTATGCACTACGAGCAGTACTTC
CASSEAGGMHYEQYF
>TRBV2|TRBJ1-5|.|.
TGTGCCAGCAGGGGACTGATCAATCAGCCCCAGCATTTT
CASRGLINQPQHF
>TRBV6-5|TRBJ1-2|.|.
TGTGCCAGCAGTACCACGGTAAACTATGGCTACACCTTC
CASSTTVNYGYTF
>TRBV7-9|TRBJ1-2|.|.
TGTGCCAGCAGCTTAGACAGGGACGGGTACACCTTC
CASSLDRDGYTF
>TRBV7-2|TRBJ2-7|.|.
TGTGCCAGCAGCCTACCGGGGGGCGGCAGCTCCTACGAGCAGTACTTC
CASSLPGGGSSYEQYF
>TRBV9|TRBJ2-1|TRBD2|.
TGTGCCAGCAGCGACAATAGCGGGAGCTATGATGAGCAGTTCTTC
CASSDNSGSYDEQFF
>TRBV6-5|TRBJ2-7|.|.
TGTGCCAGCAGTTACTCGGGGGGCTCCTACGAGCAGTACTTC
CASSYSGGSYEQYF
>TRBV7-8|TRBJ2-7|TRBD1|.
TGTGCCAGCAGCCAAACCGGGACAGTCCGTGGCGAGCAGTACTTC
CASSQTGTVRGEQYF
>TRBV7-2|TRBJ1-1|.|.
TGTGCCAGCAGCGAGGTACGTGAAGCTTTCTTT
CASSEVREAFF
>TRBV7-9|TRBJ2-7|.|.
TGTGCCAGCAGCCCAAATGGCACTAGCTGGAGCTCCTACGAGCAGTACTTC
CASSPNGTSWSSYEQYF
>TRBV6-1|TRBJ2-7|.|.
TGTGCCAGCAGCGGGACCTACGAGCAGTACTTC
CASSGTYEQYF
>TRBV4-1|TRBJ1-1|TRBD1|few
TGCGCCAGCAGCCCAGGGGGGACATTGAACACTGAAGCTTTCTTT
CASSPGGTLNTEAFF
>TRBV2|TRBJ2-1|TRBD2|.
TGTGCCAGCAGGGGGGGGTGGCAGGGCTTTCTATCCTACAATGAGCAGTTCTTC
CASRGGWQGFLSYNEQFF
>TRBV19|TRBJ2-2|.|.
TGTGCCAGTAGTATCGGCAACCAAGGGACTCGCACCGGGGAGCTGTTTTTT
CASSIGNQGTRTGELFF
>TRBV7-9|TRBJ2-7|.|.
TGTTCCAGCAGTTCAACGGCCTACGAGCAGTACTTC
CSSSSTAYEQYF
>TRBV6-5|TRBJ2-7|.|.
TGTGCCAGCAGTTACTCGCAGTTCTACGAGCAGTACTTC
CASSYSQFYEQYF
>TRBV9|TRBJ2-6|.|.
TGTGCCAGCAGCCCAAGACTTACTTCTGGGGCCAACGTCCTGACTTTC
CASSPRLTSGANVLTF
>TRBV9|TRBJ2-3|TRBD1|once
TGTGCCAGCAGCTCAGAAGACAGGGGCGTTACAGATACGCAGTATTTT
CASSSEDRGVTDTQYF
>TRBV5-1|TRBJ2-1|.|once
TGCGCCAGCAGCTTGGGGCAGGGCATGCAGTTCTTC
CASSLGQGMQFF
>TRBV18|TRBJ2-7|TRBD1|.
TGTGCCAGCTCACTCCGGGACAGAGCCTACGAGCAGTACTTC
CASSLRDRAYEQYF
>TRBV7-9|TRBJ2-7|TRBD1|few
TGTGCCAGCAGCTTGCGGGACAGGGTCTACGAGCAGTACTTC
CASSLRDRVYEQYF
>TRBV18|TRBJ1-1|TRBD1|.
TGTGCCAGCTCAATCTCACAGGGGGCTGCTTACACTGAAGCTTTCTTT
CASSISQGAAYTEAFF
>TRBV29-1|TRBJ2-5|.|.
TGCAGCGTTGGTCAGGGCGAAGAGACCCAGTACTTC
CSVGQGEETQYF
>TRBV2|TRBJ1-6|TRBD1|.
TGTGCCAAGTCTTACCGGGACAGGGGGCTTGGACCCCTCCACTTT
CAKSYRDRGLGPLHF
>TRBV7-3|TRBJ2-2|TRBD2|.
TGTGCCAGCAGCTCGAGCGGGAGTCGGACCGGGGAGCTGTTTTTT
CASSSSGSRTGELFF
>TRBV4-1|TRBJ2-1|.|.
TGCGCCAGCAGCCTTTCTCCTTCGATGCCGGGGGAGCAGTTCTTC
CASSLSPSMPGEQFF
>TRBV5-6|TRBJ1-2|.|.
TGTGCCAGCAGCTTGGACAGGGCAACGCGGGCCCATGCTAACTATGGCTACACCTTC
CASSLDRATRAHANYGYTF
>TRBV7-9|TRBJ2-1|TRBD1|.
TGTGCCAGCAGCTCGGGACAGGATTTCTACAATGAGCAGTTCTTC
CASSSGQDFYNEQFF
>TRBV29-1|TRBJ1-1|.|.
TGCAGCGTTGAGGGCCTCACGAGGGACACTGAAGCTTTCTTT
CSVEGLTRDTEAFF
>TRBV23-1|TRBJ2-2|.|.
TGCGCCAGCAGTCCTCCGGGACAAAAAACCGGGGAGCTGTTTTTT
CASSPPGQKTGELFF
>TRBV14|TRBJ2-7|TRBD1|.
TGTGCCAGCAGCCAAGTCCCCCGGACAGGACCCTTCTACTACGAGCAGTACTTC
CASSQVPRTGPFYYEQYF
>TRBV28|TRBJ2-7|TRBD2|.
TGTGCCAGCAGTCTACCGGGACTAGCGGGACACGAGCAGTACTTC
CASSLPGLAGHEQYF
>TRBV28|TRBJ1-1|.|.
TGTGCCAGCATCGCGGGGACTGAAGCTTTCTTT
CASIAGTEAFF
>TRBV7-2|TRBJ2-6|TRBD1|.
TGTGCCAGCAGCGCGCATTACCGGGACAGGGGGACTGGGGCCAACGTCCTGACTTTC
CASSAHYRDRGTGANVLTF
>TRBV5-1|TRBJ1-6|.|.
TGCGCCAGCAGCCAAGTTCGGGGGGCGGATTCACCCCTCCACTTT
CASSQVRGADSPLHF